This is a list of T cell receptor beta chains from one sample in a study of cytomegalovirus exposure and HLA in healthy donors. Produced via immunoSEQ multiplex PCR; TCRdb's table is partial and in-frame only. This table holds approximately 120,000 clones. Source material: PBMCs. The receptors come from a woman aged 60-75 years in good health and CMV-seronegative. Both conserved end residues are part of each CDR3. A D gene is named only where the DNA matches it firmly.

j_call: TRBJ2-1; v_call: TRBV5-8; d_call: TRBD1; cdr3_nt: TGTGCCAGCAGCTTGGGACAGGGCTCCTACAATGAGCAGTTCTTC; cdr3_aa: CASSLGQGSYNEQFF
j_call: TRBJ1-1; v_call: TRBV6-6; d_call: .; cdr3_nt: TGTGCCAGCAGTGTTCGAGTAAGGGAGACTGAAGCTTTCTTT; cdr3_aa: CASSVRVRETEAFF
j_call: TRBJ1-2; v_call: TRBV5-6; d_call: TRBD1; cdr3_nt: TGTGCCAGCAGCCTCCAGGGGGACTATGGCTACACCTTC; cdr3_aa: CASSLQGDYGYTF
j_call: TRBJ2-1; v_call: TRBV7-7; d_call: .; cdr3_nt: TGTGCTAGCAGCCCCTTACAGGGAACCTACAATGAGCAGTTCTTC; cdr3_aa: CASSPLQGTYNEQFF
j_call: TRBJ2-1; v_call: TRBV7-3; d_call: .; cdr3_nt: TGTGCCAGCAGCCTCAGGGGGGCCGGTGCTGAGCAGTTCTTC; cdr3_aa: CASSLRGAGAEQFF
j_call: TRBJ1-2; v_call: TRBV14; d_call: TRBD1; cdr3_nt: TGTGCCAGCAGCCTAGGACAGGGCCACAACTATGGCTACACCTTC; cdr3_aa: CASSLGQGHNYGYTF
j_call: TRBJ2-3; v_call: TRBV5-6; d_call: .; cdr3_nt: TGTGCCAGCAGCTTGGAATATCGGGGGAAGGATACGCAGTATTTT; cdr3_aa: CASSLEYRGKDTQYF
j_call: TRBJ1-1; v_call: TRBV14; d_call: TRBD1; cdr3_nt: TGTGCCAGCAGCCAAGTACCAGGGGGTACTGAAGCTTTCTTT; cdr3_aa: CASSQVPGGTEAFF
j_call: TRBJ2-7; v_call: TRBV10-3; d_call: TRBD2; cdr3_nt: TGTGCCATCAGTGTAGCGGGAGGCTCCTACGAGCAGTACTTC; cdr3_aa: CAISVAGGSYEQYF
j_call: TRBJ2-7; v_call: TRBV5-1; d_call: TRBD1; cdr3_nt: TGCGCCAGCAGAACCGGGACAGCCCCCCGCTACGAGCAGTACTTC; cdr3_aa: CASRTGTAPRYEQYF
j_call: TRBJ2-7; v_call: TRBV5-4; d_call: TRBD2; cdr3_nt: TGTGCCAGCAGCTTGGGGGGTACTCCGCCCTCAGGCGGGAGAATTTACGAGCAGTACTTC; cdr3_aa: CASSLGGTPPSGGRIYEQYF
j_call: TRBJ1-6; v_call: TRBV28; d_call: .; cdr3_nt: TGTGCCAGCAGTTCGGGAGATAGTAATTCACCCCTCCACTTT; cdr3_aa: CASSSGDSNSPLHF
j_call: TRBJ2-3; v_call: TRBV7-3; d_call: TRBD1; cdr3_nt: TGTGCCAGCAGCTTACAGGGGGCCGTCACAGATACGCAGTATTTT; cdr3_aa: CASSLQGAVTDTQYF
j_call: TRBJ2-7; v_call: TRBV30; d_call: .; cdr3_nt: TGTGCCTGGAGTGTAGGGATCACAGGGTGGACCTACGAGCAGTACTTC; cdr3_aa: CAWSVGITGWTYEQYF
j_call: TRBJ2-7; v_call: TRBV9; d_call: .; cdr3_nt: TGTGCCAGCAGCGTAGCTCTCCAGGGGGGCTCCCACGAGCAGTACTTC; cdr3_aa: CASSVALQGGSHEQYF
j_call: TRBJ1-2; v_call: TRBV7-9; d_call: TRBD1; cdr3_nt: TGTGCCAGCAGCTTAGTGACAGGGGACTATGGCTACACCTTC; cdr3_aa: CASSLVTGDYGYTF
j_call: TRBJ2-1; v_call: TRBV5-1; d_call: .; cdr3_nt: TGCGCCAGCAGCGTTACAGGGAGCTCCTACAATGAGCAGTTCTTC; cdr3_aa: CASSVTGSSYNEQFF
j_call: TRBJ2-2; v_call: TRBV7-7; d_call: .; cdr3_nt: TGTGCTAGCAGCTTAGGGGGGCCCGAAATCACCGGGGAGCTGTTTTTT; cdr3_aa: CASSLGGPEITGELFF
j_call: TRBJ1-1; v_call: TRBV30; d_call: .; cdr3_nt: TGTGCCCGGGCGGGGGCCACTGAAGCTTTCTTT; cdr3_aa: CARAGATEAFF
j_call: TRBJ2-1; v_call: TRBV27; d_call: .; cdr3_nt: TGTGCCAGCTTCATGAGGGGGGGACCGGCCAATGAGCAGTTCTTC; cdr3_aa: CASFMRGGPANEQFF
j_call: TRBJ2-7; v_call: TRBV5-6; d_call: .; cdr3_nt: TGTGCCAGCAGCTCATACCTCCGGACAGCAAACTACGAGCAGTACTTC; cdr3_aa: CASSSYLRTANYEQYF
j_call: TRBJ1-6; v_call: TRBV11-2; d_call: .; cdr3_nt: TGTGCCAGCAGCTTAGAGTCGGGGAAGAATTCACCCCTCCACTTT; cdr3_aa: CASSLESGKNSPLHF
j_call: TRBJ2-7; v_call: TRBV6-1; d_call: TRBD1; cdr3_nt: TGTGCCAGCAGTGGGGACAGGGGGCTCCCCTACGAGCAGTACTTC; cdr3_aa: CASSGDRGLPYEQYF
j_call: TRBJ2-7; v_call: TRBV25-1; d_call: TRBD1; cdr3_nt: TGTGCCAGCAGTCGCCCTCCCAGACAGGGATCCTACGAGCAGTACTTC; cdr3_aa: CASSRPPRQGSYEQYF
j_call: TRBJ2-3; v_call: TRBV19; d_call: TRBD2; cdr3_nt: TGTGCCAGTAGTCGAAGCGGGAGGACCCCAGATACGCAGTATTTT; cdr3_aa: CASSRSGRTPDTQYF
j_call: TRBJ1-3; v_call: TRBV6-1; d_call: TRBD1; cdr3_nt: TGTGCCAGCAGTGAGGGACAGGGGGCGTCTGGAAACACCATATATTTT; cdr3_aa: CASSEGQGASGNTIYF
j_call: TRBJ1-2; v_call: TRBV27; d_call: TRBD1; cdr3_nt: TGTGCCAGCAGTTTATCGTTCGGACAGGGCGATTACTATGGCTACACCTTC; cdr3_aa: CASSLSFGQGDYYGYTF
j_call: TRBJ1-4; v_call: TRBV7-7; d_call: .; cdr3_nt: TGTGCTAGCAGCTTCGAAAGGGGTGAAAAACTGTTTTTT; cdr3_aa: CASSFERGEKLFF
j_call: TRBJ2-7; v_call: TRBV9; d_call: TRBD1; cdr3_nt: TGTGCCAGCAGCGTAGAGGGACAGAGCTACGAGCAGTACTTC; cdr3_aa: CASSVEGQSYEQYF
j_call: TRBJ1-5; v_call: TRBV19; d_call: .; cdr3_nt: TGTGCCAGTAGTATAGCGGGGAGTCAGCCCCAGCATTTT; cdr3_aa: CASSIAGSQPQHF
j_call: TRBJ2-3; v_call: TRBV5-1; d_call: .; cdr3_nt: TGCGCCAGCAGCTCCCTGAGGAGGGGCACAGATACGCAGTATTTT; cdr3_aa: CASSSLRRGTDTQYF
j_call: TRBJ2-1; v_call: TRBV28; d_call: TRBD1; cdr3_nt: TGTGCCAGCAGTTTAGGACAGGGAGTAGGTTTATCCTACAATGAGCAGTTCTTC; cdr3_aa: CASSLGQGVGLSYNEQFF
j_call: TRBJ2-7; v_call: TRBV7-8; d_call: .; cdr3_nt: TGTGCCAGCAGCTTAGGTGGACACCTAAGCTCCTACGAGCAGTACTTC; cdr3_aa: CASSLGGHLSSYEQYF
j_call: TRBJ2-1; v_call: TRBV9; d_call: TRBD1; cdr3_nt: TGTGCCAGCAGCGCCCCGGGACAGGGGTGGTACAATGAGCAGTTCTTC; cdr3_aa: CASSAPGQGWYNEQFF
j_call: TRBJ2-7; v_call: TRBV5-1; d_call: TRBD2; cdr3_nt: TGCGCCAGCAGCTATCTAGCGGCCTACGAGCAGTACTTC; cdr3_aa: CASSYLAAYEQYF